Given below is one T cell receptor beta chain in context. Its antigen remains unidentified. The data are from a study of T cells expressing NK-cell markers. Regarding the study as a whole: Of the CD8+ T cells in more than five donors, roughly 1.0-7.5% belonged to dominant NKG2C+ clonotypes. Researchers report these clonotypes also headed the CD3+CD56-NKG2C+ fraction in a handful of donors.

TCRdb re-called the 5' RACE reads and gives one entry per CDR3 protein, without DNA. Recorded here are more than 4,500 distinct CDR3 sequences; the top ten clones represent about 60%. Germline V gene lookup returns CDR1 MNHEY and CDR2 SVGEGT. This CDR3 region has 15 residues. Input material: blood T cells: a sorted CD56 or NKG2C T cell subset, CD4+ or CD8+ T cells, or bulk PBMC T cells (not recorded which). The TCR originated in a man younger than 30 in good health. J is TRBJ2-3 and V is TRBV6-2 or TRBV6-3; TCRdb indicates TRBD1, and absent DNA this call remains unverified. The chain's CDR3 is CASSGGRSPTDTQYF.